These 6 T cell receptor beta chains were all obtained from the same sample, sequenced in a study of T cell repertoires in cytomegalovirus infection. TCRdb recomputed calls from the reads with MiXCR, one row per CDR3 protein. The profile shows fewer than 400,000 distinct CDR3 sequences, less than 20% of them singletons. The sample consisted of PBMCs. These receptor sequences come from a human donor in good health (CMV status not recorded). Some clones in this sample may be carry-over from other donors' samples.

This clonotype has at least ten counts. The genes are TRBV20-1 and TRBJ2-3, with TRBD2 matching over 10 bases. The CDR3 runs 16 residues. Germline V gene sequence: CDR1 DFQATT, CDR2 SNEGSKA (reference sequence). V lost 5 bases and J lost 4; bases outside the gene matches: 12. CDR3 protein: CSAGDYLAGAPDTQYF. The CDR3 bases are TGCAGTGCTGGCGACTATCTAGCGGGGGCACCAGATACGCAGTATTTT.

This clonotype was picked up many times. The V and J genes are TRBV7-2 and TRBJ1-4; 9 positions agree with TRBD1. Germline trimming cut 3 bases from V and 8 bases from J; bases unmatched to any gene: 7. Germline V gene data show CDR1 as SGHTA and CDR2 as FQGNSA. This CDR3 region has 15 residues. The CDR3 spells CASSFAGTGNEKLFF. CDR3 DNA: TGTGCCAGCAGCTTCGCCGGGACAGGGAACGAAAAACTGTTTTTT.

V gene TRBV11-2 combines with J gene TRBJ2-5, with TRBD2 matching over 9 bases. CDR1 is SGHAT, CDR2 FQNNGV, per germline. The ends lost 2 bases at V and 7 bases at J; junction bases unmatched: 8. The CDR3 covers 15 residues. CDR3 sequence reads: CASSLRTSALMTQYF. The CDR3 nucleotides are TGTGCCAGCAGCTTAAGGACTAGCGCCCTCATGACCCAGTACTTC.

The genes are TRBV5-4 and TRBJ2-7, with D perhaps given as TRBD1 or TRBD2 (5 bases each). The CDR3 loop spans 13 amino acids. V was pared by 6 bases and J by 6 bases, with 16 bases between. From germline, CDR1 is SGHNT and CDR2 YYREEE (reference sequence). The CDR3 coding sequence is TGTGCCAGCAAAAACGGGGCAGCCAGCGAGCAGTACTTC. The encoded protein is CASKNGAASEQYF.

The gene calls are TRBV11-2 and TRBJ2-5; TRBD1 matches at 9 bases. After removal of 1 base from V and 5 bases from J, the junction contained 8 bases not matched to a gene. Looked up from germline, CDR1 is SGHAT and CDR2 is FQNNGV. The CDR3 runs 16 residues. The CDR3 nucleotides are TGTGCCAGCAGCTTAGCAACGACAGGGGGAGTGGAGACCCAGTACTTC. Residues: CASSLATTGGVETQYF.

This sequence joins TRBV30 and TRBJ2-3; D uncertain. V shed 1 base and J shed 3 bases, with 14 bases lying between them. The CDR3 is made up of 15 amino acids. Germline lookup yields CDR1 GTSNPN and CDR2 SVGIG (reference sequence). The CDR3 nucleotides are TGTGCCTGGAGTGCCTATGCGGTGGATACAGATACGCAGTATTTT. Its protein is CAWSAYAVDTDTQYF.